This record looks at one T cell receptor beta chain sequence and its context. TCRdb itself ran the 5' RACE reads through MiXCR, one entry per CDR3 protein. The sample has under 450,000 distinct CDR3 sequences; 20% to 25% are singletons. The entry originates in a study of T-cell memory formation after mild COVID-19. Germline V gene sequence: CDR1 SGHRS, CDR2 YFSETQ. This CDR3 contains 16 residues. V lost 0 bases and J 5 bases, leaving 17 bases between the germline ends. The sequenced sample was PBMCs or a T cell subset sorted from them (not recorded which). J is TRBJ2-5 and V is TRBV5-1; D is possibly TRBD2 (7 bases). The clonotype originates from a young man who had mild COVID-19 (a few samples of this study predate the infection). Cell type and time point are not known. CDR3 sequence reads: CASSLEILGGQETQYF. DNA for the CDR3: TGCGCCAGCAGCTTGGAGATCCTCGGGGGGCAGGAGACCCAGTACTTC.